The 7 T cell receptor beta chains given below trace back to one sample, sequenced in a study of Graves' ophthalmopathy and Graves' hyperthyroidism (dated by TCRdb to 2017 to 2018). The data were produced on an Illumina HiSeq 2000. For repertoire sequencing, TCR beta CDR3 regions were amplified from RNA transcripts. A first-round RT-PCR used HTBI primers with the Qiagen OneStep RT-PCR kit, followed by a second-round multiplex PCR, size selection and purification. The raw public data were reprocessed by TCRdb itself: fastp quality trimming at Q25, MiXCR clonotype calling, in-frame beta chains only. For every CDR3 protein sequence, its rows merge into one entry that carries the most common genes and DNA. This sample comprises approximately 410,000 distinct CDR3 sequences, roughly 15% of them detected only once. Of the sample, 5.5% to 8% is held by the ten largest clones. Specimen: peripheral blood. The receptors were gathered from a woman in her late teens or twenties with stable Graves' hyperthyroidism. Donor details come from another sample of the same person, matched by shared clones.

The genes are TRBV7-2 and TRBJ1-5; 7 bases line up with TRBD1. Germline lookup yields CDR1 SGHTA and CDR2 FQGNSA. The CDR3 contains 15 residues. V gave up 3 bases and J gave up 2 bases; unmatched junction bases: 4. The CDR3 is CASSFQGVGNQPQHF. The CDR3 nucleotides read TGTGCCAGCAGCTTTCAGGGGGTGGGCAATCAGCCCCAGCATTTT.

This clonotype was recorded many times. The chain combines TRBV12-3 or TRBV12-4 with TRBJ1-5, with a tentative D call TRBD1 (6 bases). The CDR3 contains 14 residues. V was pared by 5 bases and J by 9 bases, with 17 bases between. CDR3 in amino acids: CASSPGTYEGPQHF. Here the CDR3 DNA reads TGTGCCAGCAGTCCCGGGACATACGAAGGGCCCCAGCATTTT.

At least ten counts were recorded for this clonotype. This chain joins TRBV6-5 and TRBJ1-2, with a weak D call TRBD1 (6 bases). Germline CDR1 MNHEY, CDR2 SVGAGI. The CDR3 length is 14 residues. Trimming took off 0 bases at V and 4 bases at J, with 9 bases between the two ends. The CDR3 bases are TGTGCCAGCAGTTACTCGGGGGCCCCCTATGGCTACACCTTC. The encoded protein is CASSYSGAPYGYTF.

Ten or more counts support this clonotype. The chain is built from TRBV19 and TRBJ2-5; D is undetermined. The CDR3 is 13 amino acids. The germline CDR1 and CDR2 sequences are LNHDA and SQIVND (reference sequence). V lost 6 bases, J lost 0 bases, and 8 bases lay in between. CDR3 bases: TGTGCCAGTAGAAAGCGTGACCAAGAGACCCAGTACTTC. Translated: CASRKRDQETQYF.

This clonotype has at least ten counts. This sequence joins TRBV2 and TRBJ1-6; unclear D gene. The V end lost 4 bases, the J end lost 5 bases, and 9 bases lay between the germline ends. Germline loops: CDR1 SNHLY, CDR2 FYNNEI. The CDR3 extends over 14 amino acids. CDR3 in amino acids: CASSVKGDNSPLHF. Here the CDR3 DNA reads TGTGCCAGCAGTGTAAAGGGAGATAATTCACCCCTCCACTTT.

V is TRBV19 and J is TRBJ2-5; D possibly corresponds to TRBD2 (5 bases). The CDR3 covers 15 residues. Germline assignment: CDR1 LNHDA and CDR2 SQIVND (reference sequence). Trimming stripped 3 bases from V and 5 bases from J, with 16 bases between. The CDR3 DNA reads TGTGCCAGTAGTATTTCAGAAACGGGGTGGGAGACCCAGTACTTC. This translates into CASSISETGWETQYF. The complete variable domain, with remaining parts taken from reference TRBV19 and TRBJ2-5, reads DGGITQSPKYLFRKEGQNVTLSCEQNLNHDAMYWYRQDPGQGLRLIYYSQIVNDFQKGDIAEGYSVSREKKESFPLTVTSAQKNPTAFYLCASSISETGWETQYFGPGTRLLVL.

In regard to this clonotype: Given the absence of the conserved phenylalanine or tryptophan at the CDR3 end, a read error is likely. The CDR3 reads CASKKGGQESQYY. CDR3 coding DNA: TGTGCCAGCAAGAAAGGGGGGCAAGAGTCCCAGTACTAC. This chain joins TRBV11-3 and TRBJ2-5, with D perhaps matching TRBD1 or TRBD2 (6 bases each). The germline V gene has CDR1 SGHNT and CDR2 YENEEA. CDR3 size: 13 residues.